Each of the 16 T cell receptor beta chains below was sequenced from the same sample in a study of shared clonotypes between healthy human individuals. TCRdb keeps only in-frame clones here, not all; method: immunoSEQ multiplex PCR. The table shows fewer than 1.6 million clones, with 97% to 99% occurring only once. The specimen sequenced was naive CD4+ T cells sorted from blood. Regarding subset: CD45RA+ positively selected. These receptors originate from a man under 40 in good health.

This sequence joins TRBV11-2 and TRBJ1-5; no reliable D call. Germline values: CDR1 SGHAT, CDR2 FQNNGV. Trimming took off 0 bases at V and 3 bases at J, with 9 bases between the two ends. The length of the CDR3 is 15 residues. CDR3 sequence (DNA): TGTGCCAGCAGCTTAGAACCCGGGCCCAATCAGCCCCAGCATTTT. Protein product: CASSLEPGPNQPQHF.

The rearrangement links TRBV5-5 to TRBJ2-7; D call uncertain. CDR3 length: 14 residues. Trimming shortened V by 0 bases and J by 0 bases, and 7 bases separated the two germline ends. The germline CDR1 and CDR2 sequences are SGHKS and YYEKEE (reference sequence). The CDR3 DNA is TGTGCCAGCAGCTTGGCACACCTCTCCTACGAGCAGTACTTC. Its protein product is CASSLAHLSYEQYF.

The CDR3 protein is CASSDRRNQPQHF. The CDR3 coding sequence is TGTGCCAGTAGTGACAGACGCAATCAGCCCCAGCATTTT. The V and J genes are TRBV19 and TRBJ1-5; TRBD1 is a possible D gene (5 bases). Germline CDR1 LNHDA, CDR2 SQIVND (reference sequence). Trimming took 5 bases from V and 2 from J, leaving 7 bases between them. This CDR3 region has 13 residues.

The gene calls are TRBV7-2 and TRBJ2-3; no firm D call. V lost 10 bases and J 1 base, leaving 15 bases between the germline ends. This CDR3 is built from 14 residues. Germline values: CDR1 SGHTA, CDR2 FQGNSA. CDR3 protein: CAISLPRGTDTQYF. The CDR3 DNA follows: TGTGCCATCTCCCTGCCTAGAGGCACAGATACGCAGTATTTT.

To note about this clone: Other nucleotide sequences from this sample produce the same CDR3. The chain recombines TRBV6-5 with TRBJ2-7; 9 positions match TRBD1. Germline V gene data show CDR1 as MNHEY and CDR2 as SVGAGI. The CDR3 is 13 amino acids. V shed 6 bases, J shed 4 bases, and the junction held 4 bases outside the gene matches. CDR3 region: CASSRGQGYEQYF. The CDR3 DNA follows: TGTGCCAGCAGCCGCGGACAGGGGTACGAGCAGTACTTC.

V gene TRBV5-1 combines with J gene TRBJ2-2; TRBD2 matches 12 bases. Trimming at V came to 4 bases and at J to 4 bases, leaving 5 bases not matched to a gene. From germline, CDR1 is SGHRS and CDR2 YFSETQ. This CDR3 has 16 amino acids. This chain's CDR3 is CASSPGLAGSTGELFF. The DNA for the CDR3 is TGCGCCAGCAGCCCCGGACTAGCGGGATCCACCGGGGAGCTGTTTTTT.

J is TRBJ2-2 and V is TRBV4-2; D unclear. In germline, CDR1 is LGHNA, CDR2 YNFKEQ. V was shortened by 2 bases and J by 5 bases, with 18 bases between the two germline ends. The CDR3 is made up of 17 amino acids. CDR3 residues: CASSQFDWAEGTGELFF. As DNA, the CDR3 is TGTGCCAGCAGCCAATTCGACTGGGCCGAAGGGACCGGGGAGCTGTTTTTT.

The chain combines TRBV2 with TRBJ1-3; no firm D call. The V gene's germline CDR1 is SNHLY and CDR2 FYNNEI. The CDR3 runs 15 residues. Between the trimmed V and J ends, which lost 4 bases and 0 bases, there was a span of 10 bases. The CDR3 spells CASSGSRSSGNTIYF. CDR3 DNA sequence: TGTGCCAGCAGTGGATCGCGGAGCTCTGGAAACACCATATATTTT.

The chain employs TRBV5-1 and TRBJ2-7, with 15 nucleotides matching TRBD2. This CDR3 has 17 residues. Losses at the gene ends were 4 bases for V and 2 bases for J; bases not matched to a gene: 7. CDR1 is SGHRS, CDR2 YFSETQ, per germline. The chain's CDR3 is CASSTGLAGGTPYEQYF. The DNA of the CDR3 is TGCGCCAGCAGCACGGGACTAGCGGGAGGAACACCCTACGAGCAGTACTTC. Filled out from reference TRBV5-1 and TRBJ2-7, the complete variable domain reads KAGVTQTPRYLIKTRGQQVTLSCSPISGHRSVSWYQQTPGQGLQFLFEYFSETQRNKGNFPGRFSGRQFSNSRSEMNVSTLELGDSALYLCASSTGLAGGTPYEQYFGPGTRLTVT.

This chain uses TRBV6-1 with TRBJ2-7; 11 bases agree with TRBD1. V lost 5 bases, J lost 3 bases, and 6 bases stayed unmatched. The length of the CDR3 is 15 residues. Germline loops: CDR1 MNHNS, CDR2 SASEGT. The CDR3 loop reads CASSTWTGGDYEQYF. The CDR3 DNA reads TGTGCCAGCAGTACCTGGACAGGGGGCGACTACGAGCAGTACTTC.

The chain is built from TRBV7-9 and TRBJ2-1; 10 bases are a match to TRBD2. This CDR3 has 18 amino acids. From germline, CDR1 is SEHNR and CDR2 FQNEAQ (reference sequence). V lost 5 bases and J lost 0; bases outside the gene matches: 10. CDR3 residues: CASSPGLLAGNSYNEQFF. In nucleotides, the CDR3 is TGTGCCAGCAGCCCAGGGTTACTAGCGGGAAACTCCTACAATGAGCAGTTCTTC.

In DNA, the CDR3 is TGCAGCGTTGAAGGGTGGGTGACTGAAGCTTTCTTT. This translates into CSVEGWVTEAFF. V gene TRBV29-1 combines with J gene TRBJ1-1; D is undetermined. CDR3 length: 12 residues. Germline lookup yields CDR1 SQVTM and CDR2 ANQGSEA. V lost 1 base and J 5 bases, leaving 8 bases between the germline ends. The variable domain in full, with the rest retrieved from reference TRBV29-1 and TRBJ1-1, is SAVISQKPSRDICQRGTSLTIQCQVDSQVTMMFWYRQQPGQSLTLIATANQGSEATYESGFVIDKFPISRPNLTFSTLTVSNMSPEDSSIYLCSVEGWVTEAFFGQGTRLTVV.

This clone has only one observation. The gene calls are TRBV10-3 and TRBJ2-4; D call uncertain. Trimming pared 3 bases from V and 5 bases from J, leaving 14 bases between. The CDR3 spans 15 residues. CDR1 is ENHRY and CDR2 is SYGVKD in the germline V gene. The CDR3 region is CAISDFVSGENIQYF. Written as DNA, the CDR3 is TGTGCCATCAGTGACTTCGTATCAGGAGAAAACATTCAGTACTTC.

The V and J genes are TRBV5-8 and TRBJ2-1; 7 nucleotides line up with TRBD2. The V gene's germline CDR1 is SGHTS and CDR2 YDEGEE. The CDR3 sequence is 16 residues long. The V gene end was trimmed by 4 bases and the J gene end by 0 bases; junction bases not matched to a gene: 7. In nucleotides, the CDR3 is TGTGCCAGCAGCAAACAAGCGGGACTCTCCTACAATGAGCAGTTCTTC. It encodes CASSKQAGLSYNEQFF.

About this clone itself: This specimen includes other DNA sequences encoding the same CDR3. The J gene is TRBJ2-7, the V gene TRBV5-1; D gene ambiguous. The ends were cut back, 3 bases at V and 4 bases at J, with 5 bases in the middle. Germline CDR1 reads SGHRS; CDR2 reads YFSETQ. CDR3 size: 11 residues. The CDR3 DNA reads as TGCGCCAGCAGCTCCGAGTACGAGCAGTACTTC. Its protein product is CASSSEYEQYF. The entire variable domain, with the rest obtained from reference TRBV5-1 and TRBJ2-7, is as follows: KAGVTQTPRYLIKTRGQQVTLSCSPISGHRSVSWYQQTPGQGLQFLFEYFSETQRNKGNFPGRFSGRQFSNSRSEMNVSTLELGDSALYLCASSSEYEQYFGPGTRLTVT.

Points on this clone: This same CDR3 is encoded by further DNA sequences in the sample. V is TRBV19 and J is TRBJ2-1, with D hard to call. Germline V gene data show CDR1 as LNHDA and CDR2 as SQIVND (reference sequence). Trimming stripped 5 bases from V and 0 bases from J, with 5 bases between. The length of the CDR3 is 13 residues. CDR3 region: CASSWGSYNEQFF. In nucleotides, the CDR3 is TGTGCCAGTAGTTGGGGCTCCTACAATGAGCAGTTCTTC.